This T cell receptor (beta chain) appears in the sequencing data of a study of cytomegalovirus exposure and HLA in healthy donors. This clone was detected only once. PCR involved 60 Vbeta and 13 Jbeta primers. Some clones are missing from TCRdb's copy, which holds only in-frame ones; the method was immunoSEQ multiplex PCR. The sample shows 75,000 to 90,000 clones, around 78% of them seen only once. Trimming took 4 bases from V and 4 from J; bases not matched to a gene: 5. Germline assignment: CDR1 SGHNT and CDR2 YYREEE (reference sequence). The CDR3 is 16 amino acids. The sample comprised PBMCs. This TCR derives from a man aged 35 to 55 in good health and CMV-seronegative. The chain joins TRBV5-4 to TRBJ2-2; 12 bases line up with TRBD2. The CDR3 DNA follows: TGTGCCAGCAGCCTAAGACTAGCGGGAGCCACCGGGGAGCTGTTTTTT. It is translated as CASSLRLAGATGELFF.